Listed below are T cell receptor beta chains from one sample, sequenced in a study of circulating and synovial CD4+ cells in juvenile arthritis. Using immunoSEQ multiplex PCR, the repertoire was profiled, and TCRdb retains in-frame clones only, with some absent. The profile shows under 40,000 clones, about 93% of them singletons. The sample taken for sequencing was CD4+ T cells from blood. The receptor source for this set is a human donor with juvenile idiopathic arthritis. Each CDR3 is given with its conserved first and last residue. D genes are given only for firm matches. The size field is filled for only some rows; it gives once, few, many or a size class.

v_call,d_call,j_call,clone_size,cdr3_aa,cdr3_nt
TRBV5-1,TRBD2,TRBJ2-1,-,CASSLLAGGNNEQFF,TGCGCCAGCAGCTTACTAGCGGGAGGGAACAATGAGCAGTTCTTC
TRBV15,-,TRBJ2-1,-,CATSRDLRGRYNEQFF,TGTGCCACCAGCAGAGATCTCAGGGGCAGGTACAATGAGCAGTTCTTC
TRBV2,TRBD1,TRBJ1-4,-,CASRGQGEGEKLFF,TGTGCCAGCAGAGGACAGGGGGAGGGTGAAAAACTGTTTTTT
TRBV19,TRBD2,TRBJ2-5,once,CASTSPGGGTQETQYF,TGTGCCAGTACTTCCCCCGGGGGGGGGACTCAAGAGACCCAGTACTTC
TRBV10-3,TRBD1,TRBJ1-2,-,CASDPDRVGGYTF,TGTGCCTCTGACCCTGACAGGGTCGGAGGCTACACCTTC
TRBV27,-,TRBJ2-7,once,CASSPGRGVVYEQCF,TGTGCCAGCAGTCCCGGCAGGGGAGTTGTCTACGAGCAGTGCTTC
TRBV28,TRBD1,TRBJ2-7,-,CASSLARTGPLYEQYF,TGTGCCAGCAGTTTGGCCCGGACAGGGCCCTTATACGAGCAGTACTTC
TRBV6-6,TRBD1,TRBJ1-2,-,CASESGQGLNYGYTF,TGTGCCAGCGAGAGCGGACAGGGCCTTAACTATGGCTACACCTTC
TRBV6-1,TRBD2,TRBJ2-7,-,CASSVGSGSTYEQYF,TGTGCCAGCAGTGTGGGTAGCGGGAGTACCTACGAGCAGTACTTC
TRBV5-1,-,TRBJ1-6,-,CASSFGQRNNSPLHF,TGCGCCAGCAGCTTTGGACAGCGCAATAATTCACCCCTCCACTTT
TRBV28,-,TRBJ1-4,-,CASSLRDEKLFF,TGTGCCAGCAGTTTACGGGATGAAAAACTGTTTTTT
TRBV5-1,TRBD2,TRBJ2-3,-,CATRIAGGREDTQYF,TGCGCCACCAGGATTGCGGGAGGGCGTGAAGATACGCAGTATTTT
TRBV5-4,-,TRBJ2-5,-,CASSYSGGEETQYF,TGTGCCAGCAGCTATTCTGGCGGAGAAGAGACCCAGTACTTC
TRBV6-5,-,TRBJ1-2,-,CASRGAGNKMNGYTF,TGTGCCAGCAGGGGTGCGGGGAACAAAATGAACGGCTACACCTTC
TRBV4-2,TRBD2,TRBJ2-1,once,CASSQGGGRAVDEQFF,TGTGCCAGCAGCCAAGGAGGCGGGAGGGCCGTGGATGAGCAGTTCTTC
TRBV12-5,-,TRBJ2-3,-,CASGDSNTDTQYF,TGTGCTAGTGGGGACAGTAACACAGATACGCAGTATTTT
TRBV6-4,TRBD1,TRBJ2-3,-,CASSAKGAVDTQYF,TGTGCCAGCAGTGCAAAGGGGGCGGTAGATACGCAGTATTTT
TRBV29-1,-,TRBJ2-1,-,CSVVQPGINEQFF,TGCAGCGTTGTCCAGCCGGGAATCAATGAGCAGTTCTTC
TRBV13,-,TRBJ2-2,once,CASSRRGARVTGELFF,TGTGCCAGCAGCCGCAGGGGGGCACGAGTCACCGGGGAGCTGTTTTTT
TRBV30,-,TRBJ1-3,once,CAWTRGSGGTIYF,TGTGCCTGGACGAGGGGGTCCGGAGGCACCATATATTTT
TRBV7-3,-,TRBJ1-2,-,CASSWEGGNGYTF,TGTGCCAGCAGCTGGGAGGGGGGCAATGGCTACACCTTC
TRBV28,TRBD2,TRBJ2-1,-,CASRSSGSRNEQFF,TGTGCCAGCAGGTCCAGCGGGAGTAGGAATGAGCAGTTCTTC
TRBV27,-,TRBJ2-2,-,CASSTIASGELFF,TGTGCCAGCAGTACCATAGCATCCGGGGAGCTGTTTTTT
TRBV5-1,TRBD1,TRBJ1-4,few,CASSSRTGPNEKLFF,TGCGCCAGCAGCTCCCGGACAGGGCCAAATGAAAAACTGTTTTTT
TRBV29-1,-,TRBJ1-4,-,CSVGGGTLEKLFF,TGCAGCGTTGGGGGGGGCACGCTTGAAAAACTGTTTTTT
TRBV2,TRBD1,TRBJ1-4,-,CASSARQGRNEKLFF,TGTGCCAGCAGCGCTAGACAGGGTCGGAATGAAAAACTGTTTTTT
TRBV6-1,TRBD2,TRBJ2-7,-,CASSVGTSGRNEQYF,TGTGCCAGCAGTGTGGGGACTAGCGGGAGAAACGAGCAGTACTTC
TRBV5-1,TRBD2,TRBJ2-1,-,CASSSPLGLAGGLSYNEQFF,TGCGCCAGCAGCTCACCCTTGGGACTAGCGGGAGGGCTTTCCTACAATGAGCAGTTCTTC
TRBV9,TRBD2,TRBJ2-1,-,CASSVEPSGRYNEQFF,TGTGCCAGCAGCGTAGAACCTAGCGGGAGATACAATGAGCAGTTCTTC
TRBV28,TRBD1,TRBJ1-5,-,CASSPRMDRDNQPQHF,TGTGCCAGCAGTCCGCGAATGGACAGGGACAATCAGCCCCAGCATTTT
TRBV5-1,TRBD2,TRBJ2-7,-,CASRTGTMSSYEQYF,TGCGCCAGCAGAACCGGGACTATGAGCTCCTACGAGCAGTACTTC
TRBV5-1,TRBD1,TRBJ1-6,-,CASSPTGDNSPLHF,TGCGCCAGCAGCCCGACAGGGGATAATTCACCCCTCCACTTT
TRBV28,TRBD2,TRBJ2-1,-,CASRKGGGDYNEQFF,TGTGCCAGCAGAAAGGGCGGGGGAGACTACAATGAGCAGTTCTTC
TRBV7-7,TRBD1,TRBJ2-7,-,CASSWDRPYEQYF,TGTGCTAGCAGCTGGGACAGGCCCTACGAGCAGTACTTC
TRBV9,TRBD1,TRBJ2-2,-,CASSVRTGNAGELFF,TGTGCCAGCAGCGTACGGACAGGGAACGCCGGGGAGCTGTTTTTT
TRBV27,TRBD2,TRBJ2-1,-,CASSSLPGSSGRFWNEQFF,TGTGCCAGCAGTTCCCTACCTGGAAGTAGCGGGAGATTTTGGAATGAGCAGTTCTTC
TRBV2,TRBD2,TRBJ2-7,-,CASSWTSGSCEQYF,TGTGCCAGCAGTTGGACTAGCGGCTCCTGCGAGCAGTACTTC
TRBV7-3,-,TRBJ2-3,-,CASSFRQADTQYF,TGTGCCAGCAGCTTTCGACAGGCAGATACGCAGTATTTT
TRBV5-5,-,TRBJ2-7,-,CASSGSYSYEQYF,TGTGCCAGCAGCGGCAGTTACTCCTACGAGCAGTACTTC
TRBV29-1,TRBD1,TRBJ1-2,-,CSVPDRGSQGYTF,TGCAGCGTCCCTGACAGGGGAAGTCAGGGCTACACCTTC
TRBV27,TRBD1,TRBJ2-7,-,CASKREGQGAYEQYF,TGTGCCAGCAAACGAGAGGGGCAGGGGGCCTACGAGCAGTACTTC
TRBV9,-,TRBJ2-3,-,CASSHRGSTDTQYF,TGTGCCAGCAGCCACCGGGGAAGCACAGATACGCAGTATTTT
TRBV28,TRBD1,TRBJ2-7,-,CASTGVAYEQYF,TGTGCCAGTACAGGGGTAGCCTACGAGCAGTACTTC